The rows below give T cell receptor beta chains drawn from one sample of a study of shared clonotypes between healthy human individuals. The method was immunoSEQ multiplex PCR; TCRdb's version includes in-frame clones alone and lacks a portion of them. Here the sample spans 2 million to 2.5 million clones, about 94% being singletons. Specimen: naive CD8+ T cells sorted from blood. The receptors shown here come from a young man in good health. Each CDR3 is given without its conserved first and last residue.

j_call	v_call	cdr3_aa
TRBJ2-5	TRBV5-4	ASSPTQGRGGGWETQY
TRBJ2-1	TRBV5-6	ASRLQNEQF
TRBJ2-7	TRBV6-5	ASSSGTSEIYEQY
TRBJ2-2	TRBV7-2	ASSQPRLEREVTGELF
TRBJ2-7	TRBV9	ASSLGLSGRYEQY
TRBJ2-5	TRBV29-1	SVERQPWEETQY
TRBJ2-5	TRBV5-1	ASSPSRAQETQY
TRBJ1-1	TRBV6-1	ASSAPVYRNTEAF
TRBJ2-5	TRBV6-5	ASSLGGQETQY
TRBJ2-1	TRBV4-1	ASSPGQGIYNEQF
TRBJ2-1	TRBV27	ASSTTSASYNEQF
TRBJ1-5	TRBV7-9	ASSLLGQPQH
TRBJ2-7	TRBV29-1	SVEEGDVPYEQY
TRBJ2-1	TRBV7-7	ASSLDGGAYNEQF
TRBJ2-7	TRBV4-2	ASSQEAGVSYEQY
TRBJ2-7	TRBV6-1	ASSEPLVTSSYEQY
TRBJ1-2	TRBV6-1	ASSEANLLTGAGYT
TRBJ2-7	TRBV7-9	ASSLVGGAHEQY
TRBJ2-7	TRBV28	ASSLGQGREQY
TRBJ1-6	TRBV10-2	ASSPGQPHNSPLH
TRBJ2-7	TRBV5-4	ASSRGRAYEQY
TRBJ2-3	TRBV7-9	ASSLFGTGATDTQY
TRBJ2-4	TRBV2	ASSEGDGSQY
TRBJ2-7	TRBV7-9	ASSFQGKGYEQY
TRBJ2-7	TRBV5-4	ASSLDGPSYEQY
TRBJ1-2	TRBV12-1	ASSGPDSPTNYGYT
TRBJ1-5	TRBV6-5	ASSYRTGHQPQH
TRBJ1-2	TRBV5-1	ASSLEGQGESGYT
TRBJ1-1	TRBV9	ASSPRRGWDTEAF
TRBJ2-3	TRBV7-9	ASSTRDRAQDTQY
TRBJ1-5	TRBV7-2	ASSFLGRSSNQPQH
TRBJ2-1	TRBV6-6	ASSPKTGYNEQF